This is a list of T cell receptor beta chains from one sample in a study of cytomegalovirus exposure and HLA in healthy donors. Generated by immunoSEQ multiplex PCR, the TCRdb table keeps only in-frame clones and is missing some. The sample contains roughly 120,000 clones, 85% to 95% of which appear only once. The sample taken for sequencing was PBMCs. Receptors were obtained from a woman between 18 and 29 years old in good health and CMV-seronegative. Both conserved end residues are part of each CDR3. The order of the fields is V gene, J gene, CDR3 protein.

>TRBV5-1|TRBJ2-1
CASRILAGGNNEQFF
>TRBV14|TRBJ2-3
CASSQERLAGVVADTQYF
>TRBV28|TRBJ2-7
CASSLSVRGTSRQYF
>TRBV19|TRBJ2-7
CASSIYSDSFSEQYF
>TRBV4-1|TRBJ1-2
CASSQGHLYGYTF
>TRBV4-1|TRBJ1-4
CASSQIPGGFNEKLFF
>TRBV28|TRBJ2-5
CASSSLTGGRGGTQYF
>TRBV28|TRBJ2-7
CASSLFRTGVYEQYF
>TRBV28|TRBJ1-5
CASRLGGTGYQPQHF
>TRBV6-5|TRBJ2-7
CASSRPHSVRRYF
>TRBV5-4|TRBJ2-7
CASSSPGQDLYEQYF
>TRBV28|TRBJ1-6
CASSRTVNSPLHF
>TRBV12-5|TRBJ2-4
CASGLVFNREQYF
>TRBV28|TRBJ2-1
CASSWPGAYNEQFF
>TRBV18|TRBJ1-5
CASSPGSGGNQPQHF
>TRBV5-4|TRBJ2-1
CASSFYRGAYNEQFF
>TRBV7-3|TRBJ2-1
CASSPGLGSGEQFF
>TRBV5-4|TRBJ1-2
CASSRTGDYGYTF
>TRBV30|TRBJ1-5
CAWSQTGVAQPQHF
>TRBV6-1|TRBJ1-5
CASSNTGTGTQPQHF
>TRBV7-9|TRBJ1-2
CASSNGGGGGITLDGYTF
>TRBV10-3|TRBJ1-5
CAISDIAGQPQHF
>TRBV30|TRBJ2-5
CAWSLASGETQYF
>TRBV5-6|TRBJ2-3
CASSYISGSTDTQYF
>TRBV7-2|TRBJ2-7
CASSFQGLAGGPSHEQYF
>TRBV6-6|TRBJ1-1
CASSSGGNTEAFF
>TRBV9|TRBJ2-1
CASSGGQQNEQFF
>TRBV25-1|TRBJ1-4
CASSDRANEKLFF
>TRBV28|TRBJ1-5
CASRPPTGGNQPQHF
>TRBV27|TRBJ2-1
CASSLAGVVNEQFF
>TRBV15|TRBJ2-5
CATSRDLGSQETQYF